This paragraph covers one TCR beta chain sequence. As yet, its antigen is unknown. The CDR3 contains 15 residues. Germline V CDR1 and CDR2: MNHNS, SASEGT. The ends were cut back, 7 bases at V and 3 bases at J, with 16 bases in the middle. The sample belongs to a study of T cells in Graves' hyperthyroidism and ophthalmopathy. TCR beta CDR3 regions were amplified from RNA transcripts. TCR CDR3 regions were first amplified by RT-PCR with HTBI primers. TCRdb ran MiXCR on the multiplex PCR reads and lists one entry per CDR3 protein. This sample carries approximately 400,000 distinct CDR3 sequences, about 25% of them seen once, and the ten largest clones take more than 60%. Hyperthyroidism in the patients, aged 18 to 65, was newly diagnosed and under 2 months in duration. The study, taken as a whole, reports: Ophthalmopathy and stable hyperthyroidism were told apart by a 13 V-J model.

V gene TRBV6-1 combines with J gene TRBJ1-5; TRBD1 might be the D (5 bases). The receptor comes from a man aged 50 to 60 with Graves' hyperthyroidism. The sequenced sample consisted of blood. This CDR3 is CASTERGGPNQPQHF. The DNA of the CDR3 is TGTGCCAGCACCGAGAGGGGAGGACCCAATCAGCCCCAGCATTTT.